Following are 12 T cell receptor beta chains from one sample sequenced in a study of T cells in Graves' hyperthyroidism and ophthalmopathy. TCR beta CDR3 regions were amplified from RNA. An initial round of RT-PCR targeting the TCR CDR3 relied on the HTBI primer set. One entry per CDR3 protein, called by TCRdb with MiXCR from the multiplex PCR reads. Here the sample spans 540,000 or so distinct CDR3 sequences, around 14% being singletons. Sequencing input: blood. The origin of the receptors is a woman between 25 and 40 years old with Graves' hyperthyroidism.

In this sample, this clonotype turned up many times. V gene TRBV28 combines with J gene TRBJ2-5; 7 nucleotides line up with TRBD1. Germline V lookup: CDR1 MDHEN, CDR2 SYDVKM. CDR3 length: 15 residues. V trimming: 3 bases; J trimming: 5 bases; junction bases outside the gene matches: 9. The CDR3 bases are TGTGCCAGCAGTTTTGTTAGTAGGGGGCGGGAGACCCAGTACTTC. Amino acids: CASSFVSRGRETQYF.

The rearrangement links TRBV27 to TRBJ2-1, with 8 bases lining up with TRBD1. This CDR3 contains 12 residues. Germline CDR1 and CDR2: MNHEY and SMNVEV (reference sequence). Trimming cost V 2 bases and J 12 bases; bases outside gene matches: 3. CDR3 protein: CASSLGQGGQFF. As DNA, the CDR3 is TGTGCCAGCAGTTTAGGACAGGGAGGGCAGTTCTTC.

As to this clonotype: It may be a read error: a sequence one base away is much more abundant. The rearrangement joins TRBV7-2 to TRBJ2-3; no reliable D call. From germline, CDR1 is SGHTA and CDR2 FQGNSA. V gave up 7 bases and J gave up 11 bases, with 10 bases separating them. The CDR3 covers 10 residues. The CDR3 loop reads CASNRRGQYF. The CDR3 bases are TGTGCCAGCAATAGAAGAGGGCAGTATTTT.

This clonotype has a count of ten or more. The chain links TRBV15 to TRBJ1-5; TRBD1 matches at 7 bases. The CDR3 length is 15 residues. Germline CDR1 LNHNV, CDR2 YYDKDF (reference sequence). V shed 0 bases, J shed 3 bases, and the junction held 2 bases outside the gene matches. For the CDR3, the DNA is TGTGCCACCAGCAGAGAAGGGGGCGTCAATCAGCCCCAGCATTTT. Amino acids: CATSREGGVNQPQHF.

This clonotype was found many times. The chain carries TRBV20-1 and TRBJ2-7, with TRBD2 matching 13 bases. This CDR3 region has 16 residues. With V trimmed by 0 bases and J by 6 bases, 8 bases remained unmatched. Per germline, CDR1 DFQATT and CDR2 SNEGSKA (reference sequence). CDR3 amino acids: CSARDPGTSGTAEQYF. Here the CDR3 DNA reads TGCAGTGCTAGAGATCCCGGGACTAGCGGGACCGCCGAGCAGTACTTC.

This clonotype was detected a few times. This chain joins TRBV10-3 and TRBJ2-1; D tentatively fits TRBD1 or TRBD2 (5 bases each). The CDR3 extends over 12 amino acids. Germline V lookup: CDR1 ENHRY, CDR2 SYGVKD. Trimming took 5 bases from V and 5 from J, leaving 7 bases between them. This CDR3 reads CAISRGDNEQFF. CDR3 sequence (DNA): TGTGCCATCAGTCGAGGGGACAATGAGCAGTTCTTC.

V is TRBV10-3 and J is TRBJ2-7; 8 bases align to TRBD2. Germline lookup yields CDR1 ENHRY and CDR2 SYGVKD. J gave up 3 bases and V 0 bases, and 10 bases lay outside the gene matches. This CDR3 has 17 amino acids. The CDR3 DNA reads TGTGCCATCAGTGAGTCTTGGGAAACTAGCGGCATCTACGAGCAGTACTTC. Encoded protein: CAISESWETSGIYEQYF.

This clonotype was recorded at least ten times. This CDR3 is CASSLDIFGHYEQYF. The CDR3 DNA reads TGTGCCAGCAGCTTAGACATATTTGGGCACTACGAGCAGTACTTC. V gene TRBV7-6 combines with J gene TRBJ2-7, with no clear D. CDR1 is SGHVS and CDR2 is FNYEAQ in the germline V gene. V was trimmed by 1 base and J by 3 bases, leaving 13 bases between them. The length of the CDR3 is 15 residues.

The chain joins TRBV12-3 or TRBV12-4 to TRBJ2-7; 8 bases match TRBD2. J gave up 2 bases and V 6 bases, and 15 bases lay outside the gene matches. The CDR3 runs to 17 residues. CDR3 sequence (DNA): TGTGCCAGCAGGATAAGGGGTTCGGGAGGGGAGACCTACGAGCAGTACTTC. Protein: CASRIRGSGGETYEQYF.

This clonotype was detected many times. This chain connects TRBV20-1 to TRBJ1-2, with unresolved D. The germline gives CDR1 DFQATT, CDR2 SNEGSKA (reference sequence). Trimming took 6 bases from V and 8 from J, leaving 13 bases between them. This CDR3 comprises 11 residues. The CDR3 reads CSAINNGGYTF. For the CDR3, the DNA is TGCAGTGCGATAAACAATGGCGGCTACACCTTC.

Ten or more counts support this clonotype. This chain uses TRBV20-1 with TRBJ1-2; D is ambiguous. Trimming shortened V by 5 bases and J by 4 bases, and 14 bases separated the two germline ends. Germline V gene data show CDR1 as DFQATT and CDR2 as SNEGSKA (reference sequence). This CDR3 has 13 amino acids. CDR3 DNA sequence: TGCAGTGCTCCTGCTAGTGGGATCTATGGCTACACCTTC. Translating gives CSAPASGIYGYTF.

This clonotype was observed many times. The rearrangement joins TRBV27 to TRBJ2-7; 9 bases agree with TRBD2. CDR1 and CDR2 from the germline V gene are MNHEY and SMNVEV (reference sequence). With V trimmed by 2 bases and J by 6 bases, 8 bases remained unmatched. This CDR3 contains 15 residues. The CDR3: CASSLPGTSIIEQYF. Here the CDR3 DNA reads TGTGCCAGCAGTTTACCCGGGACTAGCATTATCGAGCAGTACTTC.